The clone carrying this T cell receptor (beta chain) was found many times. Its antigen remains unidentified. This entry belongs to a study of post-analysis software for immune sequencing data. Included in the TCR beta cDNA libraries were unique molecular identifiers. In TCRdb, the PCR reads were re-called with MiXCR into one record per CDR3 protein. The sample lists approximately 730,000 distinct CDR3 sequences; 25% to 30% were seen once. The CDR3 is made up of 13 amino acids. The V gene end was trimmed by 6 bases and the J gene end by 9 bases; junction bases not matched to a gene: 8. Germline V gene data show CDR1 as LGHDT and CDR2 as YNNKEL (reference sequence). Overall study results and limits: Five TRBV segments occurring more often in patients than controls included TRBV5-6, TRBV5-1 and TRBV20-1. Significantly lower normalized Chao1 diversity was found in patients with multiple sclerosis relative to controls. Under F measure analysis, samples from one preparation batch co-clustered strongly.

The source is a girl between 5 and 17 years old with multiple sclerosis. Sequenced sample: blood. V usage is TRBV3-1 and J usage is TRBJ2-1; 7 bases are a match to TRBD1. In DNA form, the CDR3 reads TGTGCCAGCAGACTATTCGAGGGGGCTGAGCAGTTCTTC. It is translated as CASRLFEGAEQFF.